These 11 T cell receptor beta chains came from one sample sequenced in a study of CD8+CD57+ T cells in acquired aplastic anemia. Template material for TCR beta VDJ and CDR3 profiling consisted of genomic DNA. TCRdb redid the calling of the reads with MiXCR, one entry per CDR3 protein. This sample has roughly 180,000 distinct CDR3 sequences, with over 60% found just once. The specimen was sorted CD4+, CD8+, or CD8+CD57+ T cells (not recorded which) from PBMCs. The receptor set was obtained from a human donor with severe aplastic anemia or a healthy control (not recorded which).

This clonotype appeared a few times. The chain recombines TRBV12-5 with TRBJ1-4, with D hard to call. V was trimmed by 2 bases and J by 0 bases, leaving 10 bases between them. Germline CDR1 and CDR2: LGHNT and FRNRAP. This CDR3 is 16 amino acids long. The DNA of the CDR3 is TGTGCTAGTGGTTTGTGGCCAGGATCAACTAATGAAAAACTGTTTTTT. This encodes CASGLWPGSTNEKLFF.

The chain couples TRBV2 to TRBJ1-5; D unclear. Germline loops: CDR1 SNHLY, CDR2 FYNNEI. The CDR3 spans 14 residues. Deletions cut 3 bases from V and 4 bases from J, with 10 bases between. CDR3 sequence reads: CASSESPGNQPQHF. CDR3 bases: TGTGCCAGCAGTGAGTCGCCCGGGAATCAGCCCCAGCATTTT.

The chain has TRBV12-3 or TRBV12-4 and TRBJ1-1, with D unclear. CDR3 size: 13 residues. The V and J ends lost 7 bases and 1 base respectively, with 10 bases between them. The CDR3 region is CASTKQGNTEAFF. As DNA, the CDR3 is TGTGCCAGCACCAAGCAAGGGAACACTGAAGCTTTCTTT.

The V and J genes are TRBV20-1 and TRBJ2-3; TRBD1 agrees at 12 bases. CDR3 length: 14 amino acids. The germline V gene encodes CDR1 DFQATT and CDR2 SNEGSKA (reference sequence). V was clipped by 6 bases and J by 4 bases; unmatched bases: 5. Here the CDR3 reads CSAAGTGGSDTQYF. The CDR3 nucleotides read TGCAGTGCAGCCGGGACAGGGGGCTCAGATACGCAGTATTTT.

The CDR3 region has the DNA TGTGCCAGCAGCTTAGGAAACGGAGTACAAGAGACCCAGTACTTC. Protein sequence: CASSLGNGVQETQYF. This chain joins TRBV7-6 and TRBJ2-5; D ambiguous. Germline loops: CDR1 SGHVS, CDR2 FNYEAQ. Trimming stripped 1 base from V and 2 bases from J, with 11 bases between. The CDR3 runs to 15 residues.

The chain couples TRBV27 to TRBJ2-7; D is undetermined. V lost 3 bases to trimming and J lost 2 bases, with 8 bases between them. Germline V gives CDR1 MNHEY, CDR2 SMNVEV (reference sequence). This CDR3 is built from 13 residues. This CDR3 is CASSFGRPYEQYF. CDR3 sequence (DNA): TGTGCCAGCAGTTTTGGCAGACCCTACGAGCAGTACTTC.

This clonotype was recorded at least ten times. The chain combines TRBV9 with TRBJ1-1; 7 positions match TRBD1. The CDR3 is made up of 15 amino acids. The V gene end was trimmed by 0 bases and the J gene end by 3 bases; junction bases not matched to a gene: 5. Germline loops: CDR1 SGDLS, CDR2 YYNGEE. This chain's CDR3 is CASSVVPGQYTEAFF. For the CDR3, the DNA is TGTGCCAGCAGCGTAGTCCCGGGACAGTACACTGAAGCTTTCTTT.

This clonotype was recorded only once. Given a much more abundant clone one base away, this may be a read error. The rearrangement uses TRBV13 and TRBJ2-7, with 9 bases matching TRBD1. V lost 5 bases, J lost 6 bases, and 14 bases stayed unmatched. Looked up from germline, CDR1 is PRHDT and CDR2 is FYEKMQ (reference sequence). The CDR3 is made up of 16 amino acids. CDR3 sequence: CASSSSQGAAVCEQYF. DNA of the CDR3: TGTGCCAGCAGCAGTTCACAGGGGGCGGCAGTCTGCGAGCAGTACTTC. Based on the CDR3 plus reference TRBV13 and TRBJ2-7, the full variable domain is AAGVIQSPRHLIKEKRETATLKCYPIPRHDTVYWYQQGPGQDPQFLISFYEKMQSDKGSIPDRFSAQQFSDYHSELNMSSLELGDSALYFCASSSSQGAAVCEQYFGPGTRLTVT.

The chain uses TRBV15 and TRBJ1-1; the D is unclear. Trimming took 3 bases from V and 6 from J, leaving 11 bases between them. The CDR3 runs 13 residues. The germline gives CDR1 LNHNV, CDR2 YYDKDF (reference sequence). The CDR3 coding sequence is TGTGCCACCAGCAGCGACTTTAGATCTGAAGCTTTCTTT. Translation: CATSSDFRSEAFF.

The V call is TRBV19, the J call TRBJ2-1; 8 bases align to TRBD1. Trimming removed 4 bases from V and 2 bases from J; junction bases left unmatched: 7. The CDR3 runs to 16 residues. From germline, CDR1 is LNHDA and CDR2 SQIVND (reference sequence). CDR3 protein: CASSSRGRGTYNEQFF. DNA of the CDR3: TGTGCCAGTAGTAGCAGGGGGCGCGGGACCTACAATGAGCAGTTCTTC.

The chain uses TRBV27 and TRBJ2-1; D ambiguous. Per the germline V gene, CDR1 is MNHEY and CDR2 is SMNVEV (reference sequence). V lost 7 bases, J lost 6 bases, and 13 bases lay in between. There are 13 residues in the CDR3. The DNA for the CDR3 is TGTGCCAGCACCCATGACTCCCGCAATGAGCAGTTCTTC. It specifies CASTHDSRNEQFF.